Listed below are T cell receptor beta chains from one sample, sequenced in a study of T cells in Graves' hyperthyroidism and ophthalmopathy. TCRdb re-derived calls from the multiplex PCR reads in MiXCR, one entry per CDR3 protein. The sample consists of 300,000 to 400,000 distinct CDR3 sequences, 11% to 15% of them appearing once. What was sequenced was blood. Every receptor here comes from a woman aged 25 to 39 with Graves' hyperthyroidism. Each CDR3 is given with its conserved first and last residue. The D gene is left open where the match is weak. Where a row states a size, it is once, few, many or the class of an expanded clone; other rows omit it.

clone_size: many
v_call: TRBV2
j_call: TRBJ2-2
cdr3_length: 14
d_call: -
cdr3_nt: TGTGCCAGCACCAGAGGGGGTACCACCGGGGAGCTGTTTTTT
cdr3_aa: CASTRGGTTGELFF

clone_size: many
v_call: TRBV7-2
j_call: TRBJ2-7
cdr3_length: 15
d_call: TRBD2
cdr3_nt: TGTGCCAGCAGCTTAGGCGGGAGGTCCTCCTACGAGCAGTACTTC
cdr3_aa: CASSLGGRSSYEQYF

clone_size: -
v_call: TRBV7-3
j_call: TRBJ2-1
cdr3_length: 13
d_call: -
cdr3_nt: TGTGCCAGCAGCGCTATGGGTTACAATGAGCAGTTCTTC
cdr3_aa: CASSAMGYNEQFF

clone_size: many
v_call: TRBV27
j_call: TRBJ1-5
cdr3_length: 15
d_call: -
cdr3_nt: TGTGCCAGCAGTCCCCGCCCCGGGGGCAATCAGCCCCAGCATTTT
cdr3_aa: CASSPRPGGNQPQHF

clone_size: -
v_call: TRBV5-8
j_call: TRBJ2-5
cdr3_length: 13
d_call: -
cdr3_nt: TGTGCCAGCAGCTTGGACGTCCAAGAGACCCAGTACTTC
cdr3_aa: CASSLDVQETQYF

clone_size: -
v_call: TRBV7-9
j_call: TRBJ1-4
cdr3_length: 18
d_call: -
cdr3_nt: TGTGCCAGCAGCGATCGGTCTGGTTTGGGCGCGCGTAATGAAAAACTGTTTTTT
cdr3_aa: CASSDRSGLGARNEKLFF

clone_size: few
v_call: TRBV9
j_call: TRBJ2-5
cdr3_length: 12
d_call: TRBD1
cdr3_nt: TGTGCCAGCAGCGGACAGGGTCGGACCGCGGACTTC
cdr3_aa: CASSGQGRTADF

clone_size: many
v_call: TRBV30
j_call: TRBJ1-3
cdr3_length: 17
d_call: -
cdr3_nt: TGTGCCTGGAGTTCACTTCGGACGAGCAGCTCTGGAAACACCATATATTTT
cdr3_aa: CAWSSLRTSSSGNTIYF

clone_size: few
v_call: TRBV20-1
j_call: TRBJ2-1
cdr3_length: 13
d_call: TRBD2
cdr3_nt: TGCAGTGCTCCGATGGGGGGGAGGGGTGAGCAGTTCTTC
cdr3_aa: CSAPMGGRGEQFF

clone_size: many
v_call: TRBV24-1
j_call: TRBJ2-1
cdr3_length: 15
d_call: TRBD2
cdr3_nt: TGTGCCACCAGCGAAGGGCTAGCGGGAACTTATGAGCAGTTCTTC
cdr3_aa: CATSEGLAGTYEQFF

clone_size: few
v_call: TRBV7-2
j_call: TRBJ2-2
cdr3_length: 16
d_call: TRBD1
cdr3_nt: TGTGCCAGCAGCCCAGGGGACAGGGGAAGAACCGGGGAGCTGTTTTTT
cdr3_aa: CASSPGDRGRTGELFF

clone_size: few
v_call: TRBV2
j_call: TRBJ2-1
cdr3_length: 16
d_call: TRBD2
cdr3_nt: TGTGCCAGCAGTACTGGACTAGTCGGAAGGTACAATGAGCAGTTCTTC
cdr3_aa: CASSTGLVGRYNEQFF

clone_size: few
v_call: TRBV10-3
j_call: TRBJ2-7
cdr3_length: 15
d_call: TRBD2
cdr3_nt: TGTGCCATCAGTGAGTCACTAGCGGGAGGCTACGAGCGGTACTTC
cdr3_aa: CAISESLAGGYERYF

clone_size: few
v_call: TRBV3-1
j_call: TRBJ2-3
cdr3_length: 14
d_call: -
cdr3_nt: TGTGCCAGCAGCCAAGCCCGGAAAGCAGATACGCAGTATTTT
cdr3_aa: CASSQARKADTQYF

clone_size: many
v_call: TRBV29-1
j_call: TRBJ2-1
cdr3_length: 14
d_call: TRBD2
cdr3_nt: TGCAGCGGCAAAGGACTAGCGGGAACCAATGAGCAGTTCTTC
cdr3_aa: CSGKGLAGTNEQFF

clone_size: -
v_call: TRBV10-3
j_call: TRBJ2-1
cdr3_length: 14
d_call: TRBD2
cdr3_nt: TGTGCCGTTACCGGGACTAGCGGGAACAATGAGCAGTTCTTC
cdr3_aa: CAVTGTSGNNEQFF

clone_size: -
v_call: TRBV2
j_call: TRBJ1-5
cdr3_length: 19
d_call: -
cdr3_nt: TGTGCCAGCAGTGTATTAGACAGCGCCGGCCCATATAGCAATCAGCCCCAGCATTTT
cdr3_aa: CASSVLDSAGPYSNQPQHF

clone_size: few
v_call: TRBV7-2
j_call: TRBJ2-3
cdr3_length: 16
d_call: -
cdr3_nt: TGTGCCAGCAGCTTAGTGTCGGCGGGACGCACAGATACGCAGTATTTT
cdr3_aa: CASSLVSAGRTDTQYF

clone_size: -
v_call: TRBV11-2
j_call: TRBJ2-7
cdr3_length: 15
d_call: -
cdr3_nt: TGTGCCAGCAGCTTATGGGGCGTGGCTAGCTACGAGCAGTACTTC
cdr3_aa: CASSLWGVASYEQYF

clone_size: -
v_call: TRBV20-1
j_call: TRBJ2-3
cdr3_length: 11
d_call: -
cdr3_nt: TGCAGCAGCAGCCCCGCAGATACGCAGTATTTT
cdr3_aa: CSSSPADTQYF

clone_size: many
v_call: TRBV28
j_call: TRBJ2-7
cdr3_length: 14
d_call: -
cdr3_nt: TGTGCCAGCAGCCCCCCAGTCTTCTCCTACGAGCAGTACTTC
cdr3_aa: CASSPPVFSYEQYF

clone_size: -
v_call: TRBV7-2
j_call: TRBJ1-4
cdr3_length: 13
d_call: -
cdr3_nt: TGTGCCAGCAGCCGATTACAGGGTGAAAAACTGTTTTTT
cdr3_aa: CASSRLQGEKLFF

clone_size: once
v_call: TRBV6-1
j_call: TRBJ2-3
cdr3_length: 17
d_call: TRBD2
cdr3_nt: TGTGCCAGCAGTGAAGCGTCCGGGACTAGCTTTGTGGATACGCAGTATTTT
cdr3_aa: CASSEASGTSFVDTQYF

clone_size: -
v_call: TRBV7-9
j_call: TRBJ2-3
cdr3_length: 15
d_call: TRBD2
cdr3_nt: TGTGCCAGCAGCATATTAGCGGGAGTGGCAGATACGCAGTATTTT
cdr3_aa: CASSILAGVADTQYF

clone_size: few
v_call: TRBV19
j_call: TRBJ2-7
cdr3_length: 15
d_call: TRBD1
cdr3_nt: TGTGCCAGTAGTATAGATGACAGGGGGGGCCACGAGCAGTACTTC
cdr3_aa: CASSIDDRGGHEQYF